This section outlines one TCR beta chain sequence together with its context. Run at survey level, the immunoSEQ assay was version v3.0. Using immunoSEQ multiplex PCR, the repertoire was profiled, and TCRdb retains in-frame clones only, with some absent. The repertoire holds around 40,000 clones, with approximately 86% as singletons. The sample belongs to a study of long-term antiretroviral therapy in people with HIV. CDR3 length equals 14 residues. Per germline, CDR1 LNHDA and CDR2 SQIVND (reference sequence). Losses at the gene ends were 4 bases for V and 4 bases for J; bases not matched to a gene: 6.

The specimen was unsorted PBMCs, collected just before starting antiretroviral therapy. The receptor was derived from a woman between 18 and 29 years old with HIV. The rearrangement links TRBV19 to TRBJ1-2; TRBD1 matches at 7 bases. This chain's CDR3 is CASSNRDSLYGYTF. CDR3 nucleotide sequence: TGTGCCAGTAGTAACCGGGACAGTCTCTATGGCTACACCTTC.